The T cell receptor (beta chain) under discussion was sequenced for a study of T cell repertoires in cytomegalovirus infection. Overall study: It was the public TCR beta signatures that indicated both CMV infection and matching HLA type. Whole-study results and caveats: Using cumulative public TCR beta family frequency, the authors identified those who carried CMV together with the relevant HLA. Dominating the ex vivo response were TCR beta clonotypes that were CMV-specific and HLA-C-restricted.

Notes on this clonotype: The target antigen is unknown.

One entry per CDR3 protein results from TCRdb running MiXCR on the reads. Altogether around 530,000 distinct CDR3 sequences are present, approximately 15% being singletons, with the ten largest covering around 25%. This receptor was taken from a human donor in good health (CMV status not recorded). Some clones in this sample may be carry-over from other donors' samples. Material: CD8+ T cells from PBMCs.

CDR3 DNA sequence: TGTGCCAGTAGTATGGCCAGTCTCTCCTACGAGCAGTACTTC. Its protein product is CASSMASLSYEQYF. The chain joins TRBV19 to TRBJ2-7; D gene uncertain. The CDR3 sequence is 14 residues long. V was trimmed by 3 bases and J by 0 bases, leaving 9 bases between them. Germline CDR1 LNHDA, CDR2 SQIVND (reference sequence).